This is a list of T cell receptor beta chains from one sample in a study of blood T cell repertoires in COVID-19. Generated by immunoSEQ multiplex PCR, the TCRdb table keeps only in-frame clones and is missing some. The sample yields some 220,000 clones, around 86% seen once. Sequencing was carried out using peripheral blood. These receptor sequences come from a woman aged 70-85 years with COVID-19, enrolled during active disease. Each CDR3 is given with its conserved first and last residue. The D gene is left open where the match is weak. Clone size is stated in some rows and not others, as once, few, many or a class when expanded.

CDR3 protein: CAITPSGDNVYEQYF
CDR3 DNA: TGTGCCATCACTCCCTCGGGGGATAATGTCTACGAGCAGTACTTC
J gene: TRBJ2-7
D gene: NA
V gene: TRBV10-3
clone size: NA

CDR3 protein: CASSLAPGLADLAKNIQYF
CDR3 DNA: TGCGCCAGCAGCTTGGCCCCGGGACTAGCGGACTTAGCCAAAAACATTCAGTACTTC
J gene: TRBJ2-4
D gene: TRBD2
V gene: TRBV5-1
clone size: NA

CDR3 protein: CASSPLGADYGYTF
CDR3 DNA: TGCGCCAGCAGCCCCCTTGGGGCCGACTATGGCTACACCTTC
J gene: TRBJ1-2
D gene: NA
V gene: TRBV5-1
clone size: NA

CDR3 protein: CASSVGRQGGRIGELFF
CDR3 DNA: TGTGCCAGCAGCGTAGGCAGACAGGGGGGTAGAATCGGGGAGCTGTTTTTT
J gene: TRBJ2-2
D gene: TRBD1
V gene: TRBV9
clone size: NA

CDR3 protein: CASSFSAREQYF
CDR3 DNA: TGTGCCAGCAGCTTTTCTGCTCGGGAGCAGTACTTC
J gene: TRBJ2-7
D gene: NA
V gene: TRBV7-8
clone size: NA

CDR3 protein: CASSSGQGAGGNTIYF
CDR3 DNA: TGCGCCAGCAGCTCGGGACAGGGGGCGGGAGGAAACACCATATATTTT
J gene: TRBJ1-3
D gene: TRBD1
V gene: TRBV5-1
clone size: NA

CDR3 protein: CASSAGTGTEKLFF
CDR3 DNA: TGTGCCAGCAGCGCCGGGACAGGGACTGAAAAACTGTTTTTT
J gene: TRBJ1-4
D gene: TRBD1
V gene: TRBV6-2/TRBV6-3
clone size: NA

CDR3 protein: CASSGSGTGTYGYTF
CDR3 DNA: TGTGCCAGCAGTGGATCCGGGACAGGGACATATGGCTACACCTTC
J gene: TRBJ1-2
D gene: TRBD1
V gene: TRBV6-2/TRBV6-3
clone size: NA

CDR3 protein: CASSRDRNSNQPQHF
CDR3 DNA: TGTGCCAGCAGCCGCGACAGAAATAGCAATCAGCCCCAGCATTTT
J gene: TRBJ1-5
D gene: NA
V gene: TRBV7-9
clone size: NA

CDR3 protein: CASSYRAVYEQYF
CDR3 DNA: TGTGCCAGCAGCTACAGGGCGGTTTACGAGCAGTACTTC
J gene: TRBJ2-7
D gene: NA
V gene: TRBV7-2
clone size: NA

CDR3 protein: CASSLGGRVNDGELFF
CDR3 DNA: TGTGCCAGCAGCTTAGGCGGCAGGGTTAATGACGGGGAGCTGTTTTTT
J gene: TRBJ2-2
D gene: NA
V gene: TRBV13
clone size: NA

CDR3 protein: CAISSSGTGLMDEQFF
CDR3 DNA: TGTGCCATCAGTTCATCCGGGACAGGCTTGATGGATGAGCAGTTCTTC
J gene: TRBJ2-1
D gene: TRBD1
V gene: TRBV10-3
clone size: NA

CDR3 protein: CASSFGADQPQHF
CDR3 DNA: TGTGCCAGCAGTTTTGGGGCGGATCAGCCCCAGCATTTT
J gene: TRBJ1-5
D gene: NA
V gene: TRBV12-3/TRBV12-4
clone size: NA

CDR3 protein: CASSWEQVNEQFF
CDR3 DNA: TGTGCCAGCAGCTGGGAACAGGTAAATGAGCAGTTCTTC
J gene: TRBJ2-1
D gene: NA
V gene: TRBV5-4
clone size: NA

CDR3 protein: CASSIVGGALGEQFF
CDR3 DNA: TGTGCCAGTAGTATAGTGGGGGGAGCGCTCGGTGAGCAGTTCTTC
J gene: TRBJ2-1
D gene: NA
V gene: TRBV19
clone size: few

CDR3 protein: CASSHRQGSIRVGQPQHF
CDR3 DNA: TGTGCCAGTAGTCATCGACAGGGAAGCATAAGGGTTGGTCAGCCCCAGCATTTT
J gene: TRBJ1-5
D gene: TRBD1
V gene: TRBV19
clone size: NA

CDR3 protein: CASSGGTSGHTGELFF
CDR3 DNA: TGTGCCAGCAGCGGCGGGACTAGCGGGCACACCGGGGAGCTGTTTTTT
J gene: TRBJ2-2
D gene: TRBD2
V gene: TRBV5-8
clone size: few

CDR3 protein: CATSDFGLAGRADTQYF
CDR3 DNA: TGTGCCACCAGTGATTTCGGACTAGCGGGTCGGGCAGATACGCAGTATTTT
J gene: TRBJ2-3
D gene: TRBD2
V gene: TRBV24-1
clone size: NA

CDR3 protein: CASSINRAGANVLTF
CDR3 DNA: TGTGCCAGCAGCATCAACAGGGCTGGGGCCAACGTCCTGACTTTC
J gene: TRBJ2-6
D gene: NA
V gene: TRBV5-4
clone size: NA

CDR3 protein: CSAAPPDEQFF
CDR3 DNA: TGCAGTGCTGCCCCCCCGGATGAGCAGTTCTTC
J gene: TRBJ2-1
D gene: NA
V gene: TRBV20-1
clone size: NA

CDR3 protein: CATTSSRVGLAQYF
CDR3 DNA: TGTGCCACCACCTCATCCCGGGTGGGTTTGGCCCAGTACTTC
J gene: TRBJ2-5
D gene: NA
V gene: TRBV5-8
clone size: NA

CDR3 protein: CASSPAGEKEAFF
CDR3 DNA: TGTGCCAGCAGCCCTGCAGGGGAAAAAGAAGCTTTCTTT
J gene: TRBJ1-1
D gene: NA
V gene: TRBV12-3/TRBV12-4
clone size: NA

CDR3 protein: CASSLRQGAGQPQHF
CDR3 DNA: TGTGCCAGCAGCTTGAGACAGGGGGCCGGTCAGCCCCAGCATTTT
J gene: TRBJ1-5
D gene: TRBD1
V gene: TRBV5-6
clone size: NA

CDR3 protein: CASTRARGNTEAFF
CDR3 DNA: TGTGCCAGCACTAGGGCTAGGGGTAACACTGAAGCTTTCTTT
J gene: TRBJ1-1
D gene: NA
V gene: TRBV2
clone size: NA

CDR3 protein: CASRGQGNTEAFF
CDR3 DNA: TGTGCCAGTAGGGGACAGGGGAACACTGAAGCTTTCTTT
J gene: TRBJ1-1
D gene: TRBD1
V gene: TRBV19
clone size: NA

CDR3 protein: CASSLTGTSGDNEQFF
CDR3 DNA: TGTGCCAGCAGCTTAACCGGGACTAGCGGTGACAATGAGCAGTTCTTC
J gene: TRBJ2-1
D gene: TRBD2
V gene: TRBV7-3
clone size: NA

CDR3 protein: CASSPRGIGNEQFF
CDR3 DNA: TGTGCCAGCAGCCCCAGGGGGATCGGCAATGAGCAGTTCTTC
J gene: TRBJ2-1
D gene: TRBD1
V gene: TRBV11-3
clone size: once

CDR3 protein: CASSISGVLDYGYTF
CDR3 DNA: TGTGCCAGTAGTATATCCGGGGTGCTCGACTATGGCTACACCTTC
J gene: TRBJ1-2
D gene: NA
V gene: TRBV19
clone size: NA

CDR3 protein: CASSSLAGGLLEQYF
CDR3 DNA: TGTGCCAGCAGTTCGCTAGCGGGAGGGCTGCTCGAGCAGTACTTC
J gene: TRBJ2-7
D gene: TRBD2
V gene: TRBV6-2/TRBV6-3
clone size: NA

CDR3 protein: CASSSVVGGQETQYF
CDR3 DNA: TGTGCCAGCAGCTCAGTGGTCGGGGGCCAAGAGACCCAGTACTTC
J gene: TRBJ2-5
D gene: NA
V gene: TRBV7-6
clone size: NA

CDR3 protein: CASSEPGTGVNTEAFF
CDR3 DNA: TGTGCCAGCAGCGAACCCGGGACAGGGGTTAACACTGAAGCTTTCTTT
J gene: TRBJ1-1
D gene: TRBD1
V gene: TRBV11-2
clone size: once

CDR3 protein: CASILGVVRTEAFF
CDR3 DNA: TGTGCCAGCATCCTAGGGGTGGTTAGGACTGAAGCTTTCTTT
J gene: TRBJ1-1
D gene: NA
V gene: TRBV7-2
clone size: NA

CDR3 protein: CASSSTGTASYEQYF
CDR3 DNA: TGTGCCAGCAGCTCAACCGGGACAGCGTCCTACGAGCAGTACTTC
J gene: TRBJ2-7
D gene: TRBD1
V gene: TRBV28
clone size: NA

CDR3 protein: CASSQEALAGSYEQYF
CDR3 DNA: TGCGCCAGCAGCCAAGAAGCGCTAGCGGGCTCCTACGAGCAGTACTTC
J gene: TRBJ2-7
D gene: TRBD2
V gene: TRBV4-3
clone size: NA

CDR3 protein: CASSLVRTGGVEKLFF
CDR3 DNA: TGTGCCAGCAGTTTGGTCCGGACAGGGGGCGTTGAAAAACTGTTTTTT
J gene: TRBJ1-4
D gene: TRBD1
V gene: TRBV27
clone size: NA

CDR3 protein: CASSPGQWYGQYF
CDR3 DNA: TGTGCCAGTAGCCCCGGACAGTGGTACGGGCAGTACTTC
J gene: TRBJ2-7
D gene: NA
V gene: TRBV19
clone size: NA

CDR3 protein: CASSAVRGETQYF
CDR3 DNA: TGTGCCAGCAGTGCGGTCAGGGGGGAGACCCAGTACTTC
J gene: TRBJ2-5
D gene: TRBD1
V gene: TRBV2
clone size: NA

CDR3 protein: CSLGGGERPTDTQYF
CDR3 DNA: TGCAGCCTAGGGGGGGGAGAGAGACCCACAGATACGCAGTATTTT
J gene: TRBJ2-3
D gene: NA
V gene: TRBV29-1
clone size: NA

CDR3 protein: CASTSSVGYSPLHF
CDR3 DNA: TGTGCCAGCACTTCAAGTGTCGGGTATTCACCCCTCCACTTT
J gene: TRBJ1-6
D gene: NA
V gene: TRBV2
clone size: NA

CDR3 protein: CATSRDAGRTQGAREQYF
CDR3 DNA: TGTGCCACCAGCAGAGATGCTGGGCGCACGCAGGGGGCCAGAGAGCAGTACTTC
J gene: TRBJ2-7
D gene: TRBD1
V gene: TRBV15
clone size: many

CDR3 protein: CASLNTRTSSNQPQHF
CDR3 DNA: TGTGCCAGCCTCAATACCCGGACAAGTAGCAATCAGCCCCAGCATTTT
J gene: TRBJ1-5
D gene: NA
V gene: TRBV28
clone size: NA

CDR3 protein: CASSLYGDTQYF
CDR3 DNA: TGTGCCAGCAGCTTATACGGAGATACGCAGTATTTT
J gene: TRBJ2-3
D gene: NA
V gene: TRBV11-2
clone size: NA

CDR3 protein: CASSPMAGTSGRSSYNEQFF
CDR3 DNA: TGTGCCAGCAGCCCCATGGCGGGGACTAGCGGGAGGAGCTCCTACAATGAGCAGTTCTTC
J gene: TRBJ2-1
D gene: TRBD2
V gene: TRBV11-3
clone size: NA

CDR3 protein: CASRMTGGSQETQYF
CDR3 DNA: TGTGCCAGCAGGATGACGGGGGGGAGCCAAGAGACCCAGTACTTC
J gene: TRBJ2-5
D gene: TRBD2
V gene: TRBV6-5
clone size: few

CDR3 protein: CASSPTRTEAFF
CDR3 DNA: TGTGCCAGCAGTCCGACTAGAACTGAAGCTTTCTTT
J gene: TRBJ1-1
D gene: NA
V gene: TRBV12-3/TRBV12-4
clone size: NA

CDR3 protein: CASSFPGGVNEKLFF
CDR3 DNA: TGTGCCAGCAGCTTCCCCGGGGGGGTTAATGAAAAACTGTTTTTT
J gene: TRBJ1-4
D gene: NA
V gene: TRBV7-8
clone size: NA

CDR3 protein: CASSSGTGGSPLHF
CDR3 DNA: TGTGCCAGCAGTTCCGGGACAGGGGGTTCACCCCTCCACTTT
J gene: TRBJ1-6
D gene: TRBD1
V gene: TRBV6-2/TRBV6-3
clone size: many

CDR3 protein: CASSPGGTAKNIQYF
CDR3 DNA: TGTGCCAGCAGCCCAGGGGGGACAGCCAAAAACATTCAGTACTTC
J gene: TRBJ2-4
D gene: NA
V gene: TRBV9
clone size: NA

CDR3 protein: CASSLDNGNTEAFF
CDR3 DNA: TGCGCCAGCAGCTTGGATAACGGGAACACTGAAGCTTTCTTT
J gene: TRBJ1-1
D gene: NA
V gene: TRBV5-1
clone size: NA

CDR3 protein: CASSEDRTGSDTQYF
CDR3 DNA: TGCGCCAGCAGTGAGGACAGGACAGGGTCTGATACGCAGTATTTT
J gene: TRBJ2-3
D gene: TRBD1
V gene: TRBV10-1
clone size: NA